This T cell receptor (beta chain) was observed in a study of T-cell reconstitution after alpha-beta-depleted transplantation in children. Germline assignment: CDR1 SQVTM and CDR2 ANQGSEA. Between the trimmed V and J ends, which lost 7 bases and 6 bases, there was a span of 15 bases. The CDR3 is made up of 12 amino acids. Researchers prepared the TCRbeta library using unique molecular identifiers, the study reports. TCRdb passed the PCR reads through MiXCR, listing each CDR3 protein once. The table includes some 390,000 distinct CDR3 sequences, around 20% detected once. V gene TRBV29-1 combines with J gene TRBJ1-2; D might be TRBD1 (6 bases). The sequencing here drew on PBMCs from the stem cell graft donor, taken from the stem cell graft. The source of this sequence is a human donor who donated a stem cell graft to a child with acute myeloid leukemia. The CDR3 reads CSAREGGDGYTF. DNA of the CDR3: TGCAGCGCCCGAGAGGGGGGAGATGGCTACACCTTC.